The rows below give T cell receptor beta chains drawn from one sample of a study of shared clonotypes between healthy human individuals. Measured with immunoSEQ multiplex PCR; TCRdb has only the in-frame clones, and not every one. The profile shows 330,000 or so clones, approximately 79% of them singletons. Sample: memory CD4+ T cells sorted from blood. The receptors here all came from a man aged 25-40 years in good health. CDR3s include the opening cysteine and the closing phenylalanine or tryptophan. D genes are given only for firm matches. Only part of the rows carry a size: once, few, many, or a class if the clone is expanded.

d_call	j_call	v_call	clone_size	cdr3_aa	cdr3_nt
NA	TRBJ2-4	TRBV18	NA	CASSPPDVAKNIQYF	TGTGCCAGCTCACCACCGGACGTAGCCAAAAACATTCAGTACTTC
NA	TRBJ1-2	TRBV6-5	NA	CASSYSTDYGYTF	TGTGCCAGCAGTTACTCAACGGACTATGGCTACACCTTC
TRBD2	TRBJ2-1	TRBV19	NA	CASKGLDVWNEQFF	TGTGCCAGTAAGGGACTAGACGTCTGGAATGAGCAGTTCTTC
TRBD1	TRBJ2-3	TRBV2	NA	CASKGGWGTDTQYF	TGTGCCAGCAAAGGGGGCTGGGGAACAGATACGCAGTATTTT
NA	TRBJ2-7	TRBV7-8	NA	CASSPIATWEQYF	TGTGCCAGCAGCCCTATAGCCACCTGGGAGCAGTACTTC
NA	TRBJ2-5	TRBV7-8	NA	CASSPMTRSSQETQYF	TGTGCCAGCAGCCCCATGACACGAAGTAGCCAAGAGACCCAGTACTTC
NA	TRBJ2-1	TRBV7-9	once	CASSSDSRGNNEQFF	TGTGCCAGCAGCTCGGACAGCAGAGGGAACAATGAGCAGTTCTTC
NA	TRBJ1-1	TRBV20-1	NA	CRVSGATEAFF	TGCAGAGTTTCGGGGGCCACTGAAGCTTTCTTT
TRBD2	TRBJ2-1	TRBV5-6	NA	CASRRRLAGVSYNEQFF	TGTGCCAGCAGGAGAAGACTAGCGGGAGTGTCCTACAATGAGCAGTTCTTC
TRBD1	TRBJ1-4	TRBV7-9	once	CASSLRDSNEKLFF	TGTGCCAGCAGCTTAAGGGACAGTAATGAAAAACTGTTTTTT
NA	TRBJ2-7	TRBV2	NA	CASSEQSPYEQYF	TGTGCCAGCAGTGAACAATCCCCCTACGAGCAGTACTTC
NA	TRBJ2-3	TRBV5-1	NA	CASSPYLTDSTDTQYF	TGCGCCAGCAGCCCGTACCTGACAGACTCCACAGATACGCAGTATTTT
TRBD2	TRBJ2-7	TRBV4-1	NA	CASSQVTSGSLQYF	TGCGCCAGCAGCCAAGTGACTAGCGGGAGTCTTCAGTACTTC
NA	TRBJ2-3	TRBV5-4	NA	CASSQDSTDTQYF	TGTGCCAGCAGCCAGGACAGCACAGATACGCAGTATTTT
NA	TRBJ1-2	TRBV9	NA	CASSVDGNPVNYGYTF	TGTGCCAGCAGCGTAGACGGCAACCCCGTCAACTATGGCTACACCTTC
NA	TRBJ2-7	TRBV5-1	many	CASSLQGLSYEQYF	TGCGCCAGCAGCTTGCAGGGACTCTCCTACGAGCAGTACTTC
NA	TRBJ2-1	TRBV14	few	CASSPPGRSYNEQFF	TGTGCCAGCAGCCCACCGGGACGCAGTTACAATGAGCAGTTCTTC
NA	TRBJ2-7	TRBV27	NA	CASSPLDLRSYEQYF	TGTGCCAGCAGTCCCTTAGACTTAAGGTCCTACGAGCAGTACTTC
NA	TRBJ1-2	TRBV5-1	many	CASSFDGTSFYGYTF	TGCGCCAGCAGCTTTGACGGGACATCATTCTATGGCTACACCTTC
NA	TRBJ1-1	TRBV6-6	NA	CASSLLGGGSEAFF	TGTGCCAGCAGTCTTTTGGGGGGGGGCTCTGAAGCTTTCTTT
NA	TRBJ2-3	TRBV19	NA	CASSLGLPTDTQYF	TGTGCCAGTAGTCTGGGACTGCCTACAGATACGCAGTATTTT
TRBD2	TRBJ2-1	TRBV10-3	NA	CAISGRGAYNEQFF	TGTGCCATCTCAGGGCGGGGGGCCTACAATGAGCAGTTCTTC
NA	TRBJ1-5	TRBV27	NA	CASSLRQGSNQPQHF	TGTGCCAGCAGTTTGCGTCAGGGAAGCAATCAGCCCCAGCATTTT
NA	TRBJ2-5	TRBV6-6	NA	CASGQPRETQYF	TGTGCCAGCGGCCAACCTCGGGAGACCCAGTACTTC
TRBD1	TRBJ1-2	TRBV5-1	NA	CASSQRTGHGYTF	TGCGCCAGCAGCCAACGGACAGGGCATGGCTACACCTTC
TRBD2	TRBJ2-5	TRBV7-2	NA	CASSLGRLAGIQETQYF	TGTGCCAGCAGCTTAGGTCGACTAGCGGGGATTCAAGAGACCCAGTACTTC
TRBD2	TRBJ2-7	TRBV6-5	NA	CASSSRLAGGLYEQYF	TGTGCCAGCAGTTCCAGACTAGCGGGAGGTCTGTACGAGCAGTACTTC
TRBD1	TRBJ2-2	TRBV28	NA	CASSFWDRTNTGELFF	TGTGCCAGCAGTTTCTGGGACAGGACGAACACCGGGGAGCTGTTTTTT
TRBD1	TRBJ1-4	TRBV5-1	NA	CASQGTGYNEKLFF	TGCGCCAGCCAGGGGACAGGCTATAATGAAAAACTGTTTTTT
TRBD1	TRBJ1-5	TRBV28	NA	CATTFQGAGQPQHF	TGTGCCACCACATTCCAGGGGGCAGGACAGCCCCAGCATTTT
TRBD1	TRBJ2-2	TRBV19	NA	CASKQGAAGELFF	TGTGCCAGTAAACAGGGGGCCGCCGGGGAGCTGTTTTTT
NA	TRBJ1-5	TRBV19	NA	CASSVDPGQPQHF	TGTGCCAGTAGTGTGGACCCCGGTCAGCCCCAGCATTTT
NA	TRBJ2-5	TRBV5-1	NA	CASSPGPPVETQYF	TGCGCCAGCAGCCCCGGACCCCCGGTAGAGACCCAGTACTTC
TRBD2	TRBJ2-3	TRBV27	few	CASRRRLAGSTDTQYF	TGTGCCAGCAGGAGACGGTTAGCGGGGAGCACAGATACGCAGTATTTT
NA	TRBJ2-1	TRBV6-1	few	CASSVGAQSYNEQFF	TGTGCCAGCAGTGTAGGGGCCCAATCCTACAATGAGCAGTTCTTC
NA	TRBJ1-5	TRBV29-1	many	CSVEGREGQPQHF	TGCAGCGTGGAAGGACGGGAAGGGCAGCCCCAGCATTTT
TRBD2	TRBJ2-2	TRBV7-9	few	CASRISGAVGTGELFF	TGTGCCAGCAGGATCAGCGGGGCCGTTGGCACCGGGGAGCTGTTTTTT
NA	TRBJ2-3	TRBV2	NA	CASSEAWGGTDTQYF	TGTGCCAGCAGTGAAGCGTGGGGAGGCACAGATACGCAGTATTTT
NA	TRBJ2-7	TRBV18	NA	CASSPESYEQYF	TGTGCCAGCTCACCGGAATCTTACGAGCAGTACTTC
TRBD1	TRBJ1-2	TRBV5-1	NA	CASSTGTGEIYGYTF	TGCGCCAGCAGCACGGGGACAGGAGAAATCTATGGCTACACCTTC
NA	TRBJ2-7	TRBV5-4	few	CASSLVGNNYEQYF	TGTGCCAGCAGCTTGGTGGGAAACAACTACGAGCAGTACTTC